This T cell receptor beta chain derives from a study of cytomegalovirus exposure and HLA in healthy donors. Notes on the study in general: In vitro testing confirmed a few CMV-associated chains as specific for CMV antigens.

The PCR made use of 60 Vbeta and 13 Jbeta primers. Clones were sequenced by immunoSEQ multiplex PCR, and TCRdb holds only the in-frame ones, with some missing. The sample records 200,000 or so clones, 65% to 85% being singletons. Notes on this clone: Its specificity is unknown.

CDR1 is MDHEN, CDR2 SYDVKM, per germline. The CDR3 loop spans 16 amino acids. V lost 6 bases and J 1 base, leaving 19 bases between the germline ends. The V and J genes are TRBV28 and TRBJ2-7; D is possibly TRBD1 (6 bases). The material sequenced was PBMCs. The receptor was derived from a young man in good health and CMV-seronegative. DNA of the CDR3: TGTGCCAGCAGGGGCCCCCAGGGGAGTCGATCCTACGAGCAGTACTTC. Translated: CASRGPQGSRSYEQYF.